This TCR beta chain was identified during a study of PD-1 blockade in mismatch repair-deficient tumors. Across the study: All were previously treated, progressing patients with about twelve mismatch repair-deficient cancer types.

Sequencing was performed with immunoSEQ multiplex PCR; in TCRdb, only in-frame clones are kept and a portion is missing. The profile covers 100,000 to 150,000 clones, with 70% to 90% appearing a single time and roughly 13% taken by the ten largest. TCRs were sequenced from three patients responding to pembrolizumab. The CDR3 spans 15 residues. Deletions cut 0 bases from V and 2 bases from J, with 12 bases between. Germline lookup yields CDR1 SGHKS and CDR2 YYEKEE (reference sequence). The clonotype comes from an adult with mismatch repair-deficient cancer. This chain links TRBV5-5 with TRBJ2-7; D perhaps matches TRBD1 (5 bases). The input for sequencing was peripheral blood, taken 44 weeks after starting pembrolizumab. CDR3 residues: CASSLGAGWTYEQYF. The CDR3 DNA reads TGTGCCAGCAGCTTGGGGGCAGGGTGGACCTACGAGCAGTACTTC.